The rows below give T cell receptor beta chains drawn from one sample of a study of cytomegalovirus exposure and HLA in healthy donors. Generated by immunoSEQ multiplex PCR, the TCRdb table keeps only in-frame clones and is missing some. The sample records more than 90,000 clones, approximately 75% being singletons. Sequencing was carried out using PBMCs. The origin of the receptors is a woman aged 40-49 years in good health and CMV-seronegative. CDR3s include the opening cysteine and the closing phenylalanine or tryptophan. D genes are given only for firm matches. Clone size is not always given. Where it is, it says once, few, many or a class for expanded clones.

j_gene: TRBJ2-3
v_gene: TRBV27
d_gene: TRBD2
abundance: -
CDR3aa: CASRGTSGRALITDTQYF
CDR3nt: TGTGCCAGCCGCGGGACTAGCGGGAGGGCCCTAATAACAGATACGCAGTATTTT

j_gene: TRBJ2-7
v_gene: TRBV6-4
d_gene: -
abundance: -
CDR3aa: CASSVSLLPSYEQYF
CDR3nt: TGTGCCAGCAGTGTGAGTTTACTACCCTCCTACGAGCAGTACTTC

j_gene: TRBJ2-3
v_gene: TRBV5-4
d_gene: -
abundance: -
CDR3aa: CASSLGGRQANTDTQYF
CDR3nt: TGTGCCAGCAGCTTGGGAGGCCGACAGGCGAACACAGATACGCAGTATTTT

j_gene: TRBJ1-4
v_gene: TRBV4-3
d_gene: -
abundance: -
CDR3aa: CASSQGRQATNEKLFF
CDR3nt: TGCGCCAGCAGCCAAGGCCGACAGGCAACTAATGAAAAACTGTTTTTT

j_gene: TRBJ1-2
v_gene: TRBV27
d_gene: TRBD1
abundance: -
CDR3aa: CASSLGTGSGYTF
CDR3nt: TGTGCCAGCAGTTTAGGGACAGGGAGCGGCTACACCTTC

j_gene: TRBJ2-7
v_gene: TRBV30
d_gene: -
abundance: -
CDR3aa: CAWSSRTAYEQYF
CDR3nt: TGTGCCTGGAGTTCCCGGACAGCCTACGAGCAGTACTTC

j_gene: TRBJ2-3
v_gene: TRBV5-5
d_gene: TRBD2
abundance: -
CDR3aa: CASSLRGLAGDTQYF
CDR3nt: TGTGCCAGCAGCTTGAGGGGACTAGCCGGGGATACGCAGTATTTT

j_gene: TRBJ2-7
v_gene: TRBV7-2
d_gene: TRBD2
abundance: -
CDR3aa: CASSSLLGGYEQYF
CDR3nt: TGTGCCAGCAGCTCCCTCTTGGGGGGGTACGAGCAGTACTTC

j_gene: TRBJ2-2
v_gene: TRBV5-1
d_gene: TRBD2
abundance: -
CDR3aa: CASSTGLAGTGELFF
CDR3nt: TGCGCCAGCAGCACCGGACTAGCGGGCACCGGGGAGCTGTTTTTT

j_gene: TRBJ1-1
v_gene: TRBV7-9
d_gene: -
abundance: few
CDR3aa: CSSSLRRGTEAFF
CDR3nt: TGTTCCAGCAGCTTACGTCGGGGCACTGAAGCTTTCTTT

j_gene: TRBJ2-1
v_gene: TRBV27
d_gene: -
abundance: -
CDR3aa: CASSLDAGATLSYNEQFF
CDR3nt: TGTGCCAGCAGTTTGGACGCGGGGGCGACCCTCTCTTACAATGAGCAGTTCTTC

j_gene: TRBJ2-2
v_gene: TRBV6-5
d_gene: -
abundance: -
CDR3aa: CASSYNFGGTGELFF
CDR3nt: TGTGCCAGCAGTTACAATTTCGGAGGCACCGGGGAGCTGTTTTTT

j_gene: TRBJ2-5
v_gene: TRBV5-4
d_gene: TRBD2
abundance: -
CDR3aa: CASSSIRLAGQETQYF
CDR3nt: TGTGCCAGCAGCTCGATAAGACTAGCGGGGCAAGAGACCCAGTACTTC

j_gene: TRBJ1-5
v_gene: TRBV6-5
d_gene: TRBD1
abundance: -
CDR3aa: CASRIQGNQPQHF
CDR3nt: TGTGCCAGCAGGATACAGGGGAATCAGCCCCAGCATTTT

j_gene: TRBJ2-3
v_gene: TRBV19
d_gene: -
abundance: few
CDR3aa: CASSMTGGRGDTQYF
CDR3nt: TGTGCCAGTAGTATGACGGGGGGCCGGGGGGATACGCAGTATTTT

j_gene: TRBJ1-2
v_gene: TRBV5-4
d_gene: -
abundance: -
CDR3aa: CASSPHPTAGVDGYTF
CDR3nt: TGTGCCAGCAGCCCGCACCCGACTGCCGGGGTGGATGGCTACACCTTC

j_gene: TRBJ1-2
v_gene: TRBV11-1
d_gene: TRBD1
abundance: -
CDR3aa: CASSRIATGVYGYTF
CDR3nt: TGTGCCAGCAGCCGTATAGCGACAGGGGTCTATGGCTACACCTTC

j_gene: TRBJ1-5
v_gene: TRBV12-5
d_gene: -
abundance: -
CDR3aa: CASGLDRLRNQPQHF
CDR3nt: TGTGCTAGTGGTTTGGACAGGCTCCGCAATCAGCCCCAGCATTTT

j_gene: TRBJ1-1
v_gene: TRBV19
d_gene: -
abundance: -
CDR3aa: CASSDWGRFTEAFF
CDR3nt: TGTGCCAGTAGTGATTGGGGGCGTTTCACTGAAGCTTTCTTT

j_gene: TRBJ2-7
v_gene: TRBV7-9
d_gene: -
abundance: few
CDR3aa: CSSSLQGSYEQYF
CDR3nt: TGTTCCAGCAGCTTACAGGGCTCCTACGAGCAGTACTTC

j_gene: TRBJ1-6
v_gene: TRBV5-1
d_gene: TRBD1
abundance: once
CDR3aa: CASSPQGVSSNSPLHF
CDR3nt: TGCGCCAGCAGCCCCCAGGGGGTGTCCTCCAATTCACCCCTCCACTTT

j_gene: TRBJ2-7
v_gene: TRBV4-3
d_gene: -
abundance: -
CDR3aa: CASSHAGARGQYF
CDR3nt: TGCGCCAGCAGCCATGCCGGCGCCCGGGGGCAGTACTTC

j_gene: TRBJ2-7
v_gene: TRBV5-4
d_gene: -
abundance: few
CDR3aa: CASRTSGGPYEQYF
CDR3nt: TGTGCCAGCAGGACAAGCGGAGGGCCCTACGAGCAGTACTTC

j_gene: TRBJ2-1
v_gene: TRBV5-1
d_gene: TRBD1
abundance: -
CDR3aa: CASYRDRGENEQFF
CDR3nt: TGCGCCAGCTACCGGGACAGGGGAGAAAATGAGCAGTTCTTC

j_gene: TRBJ2-5
v_gene: TRBV7-7
d_gene: TRBD2
abundance: few
CDR3aa: CASSLGRLAGGETQYF
CDR3nt: TGTGCTAGCAGCTTAGGTCGACTAGCGGGGGGTGAGACCCAGTACTTC

j_gene: TRBJ1-1
v_gene: TRBV18
d_gene: TRBD1
abundance: few
CDR3aa: CASSQTGLKETEAFF
CDR3nt: TGTGCCAGCTCACAGACAGGGCTTAAGGAAACTGAAGCTTTCTTT

j_gene: TRBJ1-2
v_gene: TRBV30
d_gene: -
abundance: -
CDR3aa: CAWSVGYGGGGYTF
CDR3nt: TGTGCCTGGAGTGTAGGTTACGGGGGAGGAGGCTACACCTTC

j_gene: TRBJ2-3
v_gene: TRBV7-2
d_gene: TRBD2
abundance: -
CDR3aa: CASSLQTSGGTDTQYF
CDR3nt: TGTGCCAGCAGCTTACAGACTAGCGGGGGAACAGATACGCAGTATTTT

j_gene: TRBJ2-5
v_gene: TRBV21-1
d_gene: -
abundance: few
CDR3aa: CASSKSILRAGGKQETQYF
CDR3nt: TGTGCCAGCAGCAAAAGTATCTTAAGGGCGGGGGGGAAACAAGAGACCCAGTACTTC

j_gene: TRBJ2-2
v_gene: TRBV4-3
d_gene: TRBD2
abundance: -
CDR3aa: CASSQDPAGGDDWVNTGELFF
CDR3nt: TGCGCCAGCAGCCAAGATCCGGCGGGGGGGGATGACTGGGTGAACACCGGGGAGCTGTTTTTT

j_gene: TRBJ1-1
v_gene: TRBV19
d_gene: TRBD1
abundance: -
CDR3aa: CASSPRQGGEAFF
CDR3nt: TGTGCCAGTAGTCCCCGACAGGGTGGTGAAGCTTTCTTT

j_gene: TRBJ1-6
v_gene: TRBV4-3
d_gene: -
abundance: -
CDR3aa: CASSQGLGPPLHF
CDR3nt: TGCGCCAGCAGCCAGGGTCTTGGGCCACCCCTCCACTTT

j_gene: TRBJ2-7
v_gene: TRBV6-6
d_gene: -
abundance: -
CDR3aa: CASSQGTYEQYF
CDR3nt: TGTGCCAGCAGTCAGGGGACCTACGAGCAGTACTTC

j_gene: TRBJ1-4
v_gene: TRBV11-2
d_gene: TRBD1
abundance: -
CDR3aa: CASSPDRVNEKLFF
CDR3nt: TGTGCCAGCAGCCCTGACAGGGTCAATGAAAAACTGTTTTTT

j_gene: TRBJ2-2
v_gene: TRBV30
d_gene: TRBD1
abundance: -
CDR3aa: CAWRDRGSGELFF
CDR3nt: TGTGCCTGGAGGGACAGGGGGTCCGGGGAGCTGTTTTTT

j_gene: TRBJ2-4
v_gene: TRBV5-1
d_gene: -
abundance: -
CDR3aa: CASSAGLNNGKNIQYF
CDR3nt: TGCGCCAGCAGCGCCGGACTAAATAACGGCAAAAACATTCAGTACTTC

j_gene: TRBJ2-5
v_gene: TRBV2
d_gene: -
abundance: -
CDR3aa: CASKNGVTETQYF
CDR3nt: TGTGCCAGCAAAAACGGGGTCACAGAGACCCAGTACTTC

j_gene: TRBJ2-1
v_gene: TRBV5-4
d_gene: TRBD2
abundance: -
CDR3aa: CASSPGLYNEQFF
CDR3nt: TGTGCCAGCAGCCCGGGACTATACAATGAGCAGTTCTTC

j_gene: TRBJ2-3
v_gene: TRBV5-1
d_gene: TRBD2
abundance: -
CDR3aa: CASSTSGGHRDTQYF
CDR3nt: TGCGCCAGCAGCACTAGCGGGGGGCATAGAGATACGCAGTATTTT

j_gene: TRBJ2-3
v_gene: TRBV7-9
d_gene: -
abundance: -
CDR3aa: CSSSYGLGNTDTQYF
CDR3nt: TGTTCCAGCAGCTACGGACTCGGAAACACAGATACGCAGTATTTT

j_gene: TRBJ1-1
v_gene: TRBV29-1
d_gene: -
abundance: -
CDR3aa: CSVGPIVSRELNTEAFF
CDR3nt: TGCAGCGTTGGACCCATAGTATCCAGGGAATTGAACACTGAAGCTTTCTTT

j_gene: TRBJ2-1
v_gene: TRBV14
d_gene: -
abundance: -
CDR3aa: CASSQLGLRDNNEQFF
CDR3nt: TGTGCCAGCAGCCAATTGGGGTTACGGGACAACAATGAGCAGTTCTTC

j_gene: TRBJ2-7
v_gene: TRBV7-9
d_gene: -
abundance: -
CDR3aa: CSSSLSGGPLSYEQYF
CDR3nt: TGTTCCAGCAGCTTATCCGGGGGACCCCTCTCCTACGAGCAGTACTTC

j_gene: TRBJ2-5
v_gene: TRBV6-1
d_gene: TRBD2
abundance: -
CDR3aa: CASTISGTSETQYF
CDR3nt: TGTGCCAGCACTATTAGCGGGACGTCAGAGACCCAGTACTTC

j_gene: TRBJ2-2
v_gene: TRBV11-2
d_gene: -
abundance: -
CDR3aa: CASSWRVPTKYTGELFF
CDR3nt: TGTGCCAGCAGCTGGCGGGTCCCCACCAAGTACACCGGGGAGCTGTTTTTT